This T cell receptor beta chain is drawn from a study of T cell repertoires in cytomegalovirus infection. General study findings and limits: Individuals carrying CMV plus the relevant HLA were identified by cumulative frequency of public TCR beta families.

TCRdb redid the calling of the reads with MiXCR, one entry per CDR3 protein. The sample lists 250,000 to 300,000 distinct CDR3 sequences, approximately 8.3% occurring once. With respect to this clonotype: Its matching antigen is unknown.

The V end was cut by 1 base, the J end by 2 bases, with 15 bases between. Germline assignment: CDR1 MDHEN and CDR2 SYDVKM. The length of the CDR3 is 18 residues. This sequence joins TRBV28 and TRBJ2-6; D may correspond to TRBD1 or TRBD2 (6 bases each). Sequencing was performed on PBMCs. The clonotype was recovered from a human donor in good health (CMV status not recorded). Some clones in this sample may be carry-over from other donors' samples. This CDR3 reads CASSLLILGGPGANVLTF. The CDR3 DNA follows: TGTGCCAGCAGTTTATTGATATTGGGGGGCCCTGGGGCCAACGTCCTGACTTTC.